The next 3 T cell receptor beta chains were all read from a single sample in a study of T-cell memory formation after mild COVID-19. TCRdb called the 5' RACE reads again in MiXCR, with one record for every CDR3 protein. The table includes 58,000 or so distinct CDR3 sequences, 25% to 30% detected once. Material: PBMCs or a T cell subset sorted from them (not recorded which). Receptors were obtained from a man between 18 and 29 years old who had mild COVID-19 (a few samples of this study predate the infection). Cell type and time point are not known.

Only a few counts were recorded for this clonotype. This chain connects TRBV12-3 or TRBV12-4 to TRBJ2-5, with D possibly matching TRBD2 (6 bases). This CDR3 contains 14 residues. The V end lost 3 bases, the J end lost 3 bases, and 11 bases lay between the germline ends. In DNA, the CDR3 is TGTGCCAGCAGTTTTCGCGGGAATGAAGAGACCCAGTACTTC. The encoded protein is CASSFRGNEETQYF.

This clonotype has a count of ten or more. As DNA, the CDR3 is TGTGCTAGTGGTTCCCCTACCCTAGCCAAAAACATTCAGTACTTC. It specifies CASGSPTLAKNIQYF. V and J are TRBV12-5 and TRBJ2-4, with no clear D. Germline values: CDR1 LGHNT, CDR2 FRNRAP. There are 15 residues in the CDR3. Trimming pared 4 bases from V and 0 bases from J, leaving 10 bases between.

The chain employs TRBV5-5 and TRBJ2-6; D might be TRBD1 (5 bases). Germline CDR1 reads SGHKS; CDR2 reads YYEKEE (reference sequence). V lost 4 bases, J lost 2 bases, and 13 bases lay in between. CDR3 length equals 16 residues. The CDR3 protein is CASSPIGVAGANVLTF. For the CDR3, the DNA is TGTGCCAGCAGCCCCATAGGGGTCGCTGGGGCCAACGTCCTGACTTTC.